Below are 14 T cell receptor beta chains sequenced from a single sample in a study of CD8+CD57+ T cells in acquired aplastic anemia. TCR beta VDJ and CDR3 profiles were obtained from a genomic DNA template. Each CDR3 protein gets one entry after TCRdb re-called the reads with MiXCR. The repertoire holds under 350,000 distinct CDR3 sequences, with 56% as singletons. CD8+CD57+ cell expansion, shown by flow cytometry, had occurred in the patients selected for sequencing. Sequenced material: sorted CD4+, CD8+, or CD8+CD57+ T cells (not recorded which) from PBMCs. The source of these receptors is a human donor with aplastic anemia.

The chain employs TRBV7-3 and TRBJ2-7, with D perhaps matching TRBD1 (5 bases). Germline V CDR1 and CDR2: SGHTA, FQGTGA. This CDR3 spans 14 amino acids. The V and J ends lost 5 bases and 1 base respectively, with 12 bases between them. The CDR3 DNA is TGTGCCAGCAGCCGTGGGGCGGAATCCTACGAGCAGTACTTC. Its translation is CASSRGAESYEQYF.

The gene calls are TRBV20-1 and TRBJ1-1; tentatively, D is TRBD1 (6 bases). The germline gives CDR1 DFQATT, CDR2 SNEGSKA (reference sequence). The CDR3 consists of 14 residues. Trimming cost V 3 bases and J 3 bases, with 14 bases left between them. The CDR3 here is CSASRGGPDTEAFF. CDR3 sequence (DNA): TGCAGTGCTAGCCGGGGGGGGCCGGACACTGAAGCTTTCTTT.

This clonotype came up a few times. One junction end disagrees with the germline gene, perhaps due to a read error. The chain links TRBV7-9 to TRBJ1-1, with D perhaps TRBD1 (5 bases). The CDR3 runs 15 residues. Germline assignment: CDR1 SEHNR and CDR2 FQNEAQ (reference sequence). For the CDR3, the DNA is TGTGCCAGCAACTTTTCAGGGAATATGAACACCGAAGCTTTCTTT. Residues: CASNFSGNMNTEAFF. Variable domain in full (rest from reference TRBV7-9 and TRBJ1-1): DTGVSQNPRHKITKRGQNVTFRCDPISEHNRLYWYRQTLGQGPEFLTYFQNEAQLEKSRLLSDRFSAERPKGSFSTLEIQRTEQGDSAMYLCASNFSGNMNTEAFFGQGTRLTVV.

The genes are TRBV9 and TRBJ1-1; D unresolved. V lost 4 bases and J 11 bases, leaving 18 bases between the germline ends. This CDR3 has 13 amino acids. Germline CDR1 SGDLS, CDR2 YYNGEE. The CDR3 sequence is CASSLVEGIEAFF. The DNA for the CDR3 is TGTGCCAGCAGCCTAGTCGAGGGTATAGAGGCTTTCTTT.

CDR3 sequence: CASSVSQVTGEQFF. The CDR3 DNA reads as TGTGCCAGCAGTGTTTCTCAGGTAACGGGTGAGCAGTTCTTC. The gene calls are TRBV2 and TRBJ2-1, with D unresolved. The CDR3 is 14 amino acids. V gave up 4 bases and J gave up 9 bases, with 16 bases separating them. Germline CDR1 is SNHLY and CDR2 is FYNNEI.

This clonotype appeared many times. This rearrangement joins TRBV24-1 to TRBJ2-1; 11 nucleotides agree with TRBD2. Germline trimming cut 6 bases from V and 6 bases from J; bases unmatched to any gene: 15. Germline V gene sequence: CDR1 KGHDR, CDR2 SFDVKD. This CDR3 region has 18 residues. CDR3 in DNA: TGTGCCACCAGTCCTGGCCTAGCGGGGGGCCGCCGGAGCAATGAGCAGTTCTTC. The encoded protein is CATSPGLAGGRRSNEQFF.

The chain employs TRBV12-3 or TRBV12-4 and TRBJ2-5; D not resolved. CDR3 size: 12 residues. V lost 3 bases and J lost 5, with 7 bases in between. The CDR3, as DNA: TGTGCCAGCAGTTTTAATATCGAGACCCAGTACTTC. This sequence encodes CASSFNIETQYF.

Written as DNA, the CDR3 is TGTGCCAGCAGCTCCTTAGCGGAGTCGAGCACAGATACGCAGTATTTT. Its protein product is CASSSLAESSTDTQYF. The chain is built from TRBV7-3 and TRBJ2-3; D is possibly TRBD2 (6 bases). Trimming stripped 4 bases from V and 0 bases from J, with 14 bases between. This CDR3 region has 16 residues. CDR1 SGHTA and CDR2 FQGTGA come from the germline V gene.

This clonotype has at least ten counts. This chain links TRBV6-6 with TRBJ2-7; 10 bases are shared with TRBD1. The CDR3 has 15 residues. J gave up 2 bases and V 6 bases, and 7 bases lay outside the gene matches. Germline-derived CDR1 and CDR2 are MNHNY and SVGAGI (reference sequence). As DNA, the CDR3 is TGTGCCAGCAGCCTCGTAGGGACAGGGGCCTACGAGCAGTACTTC. Amino acids: CASSLVGTGAYEQYF.

J is TRBJ2-2 and V is TRBV15; D is ambiguous. Germline V CDR1 and CDR2: LNHNV, YYDKDF (reference sequence). This CDR3 is 14 amino acids long. Trimming removed 0 bases at V and 6 bases at J, with 8 bases between. The CDR3 coding sequence is TGTGCCACCAGCAGAGATCTTACAGCCGGGGAGCTGTTTTTT. This sequence encodes CATSRDLTAGELFF.

This clonotype was seen many times. V is TRBV5-5 and J is TRBJ2-2; D is undetermined. Germline V gene sequence: CDR1 SGHKS, CDR2 YYEKEE (reference sequence). CDR3 size: 14 residues. The ends were cut back, 2 bases at V and 2 bases at J, with 7 bases in the middle. The CDR3 DNA is TGTGCCAGCAGCTTTGCCGCAAACACCGGGGAGCTGTTTTTT. Its translation: CASSFAANTGELFF. The variable domain in full, completed from reference TRBV5-5 and TRBJ2-2, reads DAGVTQSPTHLIKTRGQQVTLRCSPISGHKSVSWYQQVLGQGPQFIFQYYEKEERGRGNFPDRFSARQFPNYSSELNVNALLLGDSALYLCASSFAANTGELFFGEGSRLTVL.

The chain recombines TRBV7-6 with TRBJ2-7, with TRBD2 matching over 9 bases. The CDR3 has 13 residues. The V segment lost 5 bases and the J segment 7 bases; nucleotides outside the gene matches: 6. Germline-derived CDR1 and CDR2 are SGHVS and FNYEAQ. The CDR3 loop is CASSPASGVEQYF. The CDR3 nucleotides read TGTGCCAGCAGCCCAGCTAGCGGGGTGGAGCAGTACTTC.

This chain connects TRBV2 to TRBJ1-6; TRBD1 matches 9 bases. Germline loops: CDR1 SNHLY, CDR2 FYNNEI. CDR3 size: 15 residues. The trim removed 6 bases at V and 5 bases at J, leaving 5 bases unmatched. The CDR3 DNA reads as TGTGCCAGCAGGCCCGGGACAGGGCATAATTCACCCCTCCACTTT. This gives the protein CASRPGTGHNSPLHF.

This clonotype was seen only a few times. This rearrangement joins TRBV19 to TRBJ1-4, with D uncertain. Trimming pared 6 bases from V and 4 bases from J, leaving 12 bases between. CDR1 is LNHDA and CDR2 is SQIVND in the germline V gene (reference sequence). This CDR3 has 14 amino acids. CDR3 bases: TGTGCCAGTAGCCCCCCCGGCTTTAATGAAAAACTGTTTTTT. It codes for CASSPPGFNEKLFF.